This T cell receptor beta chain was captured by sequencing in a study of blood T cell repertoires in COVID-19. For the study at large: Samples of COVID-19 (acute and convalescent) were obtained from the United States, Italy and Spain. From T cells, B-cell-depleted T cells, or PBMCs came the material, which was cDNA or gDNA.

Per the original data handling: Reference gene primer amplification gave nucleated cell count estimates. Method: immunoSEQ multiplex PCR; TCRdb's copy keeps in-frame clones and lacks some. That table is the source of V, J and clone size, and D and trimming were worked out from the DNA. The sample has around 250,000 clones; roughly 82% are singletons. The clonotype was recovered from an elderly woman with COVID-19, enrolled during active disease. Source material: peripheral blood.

CDR3 bases: TGTGCCAGCAGGGCGGGACAGGGCTCCTACGAGCAGTACTTC. It codes for CASRAGQGSYEQYF. This chain connects TRBV6-5 to TRBJ2-7; 9 nucleotides match TRBD1. Germline V lookup: CDR1 MNHEY, CDR2 SVGAGI. Trimming cost V 6 bases and J 0 bases; bases outside gene matches: 3. This CDR3 is 14 amino acids long.